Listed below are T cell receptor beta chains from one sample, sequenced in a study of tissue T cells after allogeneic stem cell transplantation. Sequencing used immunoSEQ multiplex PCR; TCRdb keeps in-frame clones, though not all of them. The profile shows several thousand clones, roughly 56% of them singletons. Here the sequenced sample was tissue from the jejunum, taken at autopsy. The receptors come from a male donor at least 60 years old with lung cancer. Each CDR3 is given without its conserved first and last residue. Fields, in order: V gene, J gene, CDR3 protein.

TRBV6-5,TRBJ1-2,ARLLWVPYGYT
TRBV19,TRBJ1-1,ASSIGRDRVEAF
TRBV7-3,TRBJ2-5,ASSPTGTGRETQY
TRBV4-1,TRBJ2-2,ASSQVVGAGELF
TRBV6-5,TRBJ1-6,ASRRQGNSPLH
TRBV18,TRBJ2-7,ASSPPNAASYEQY
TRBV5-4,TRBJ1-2,ASSSGQVLYGYT
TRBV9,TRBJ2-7,ASSVVPGTYEQY
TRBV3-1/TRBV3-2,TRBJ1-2,ASSQDNLSGLRGGYT
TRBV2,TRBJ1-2,ASNLGPSYGYT
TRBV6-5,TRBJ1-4,ASSSGQGWNEKLF
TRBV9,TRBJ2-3,ASSVGVGAGPTDTQY
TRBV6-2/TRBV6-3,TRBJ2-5,ASSYGSGGTQY
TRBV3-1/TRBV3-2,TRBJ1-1,ASGAQLNTEAF
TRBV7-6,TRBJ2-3,ASSSQEGRGYTQY
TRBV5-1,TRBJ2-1,ASSLAQGYYNEQF
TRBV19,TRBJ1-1,ASSILLGGTMNTEAF
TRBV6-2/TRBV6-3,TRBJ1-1,ASSYYGGEAF
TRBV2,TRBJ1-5,ASHYQLVLGQGNQPQH
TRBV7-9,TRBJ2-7,ASSLASGQSEQY
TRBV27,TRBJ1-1,ASRIGGTEAF
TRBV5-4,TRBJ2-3,ASSPTRGDTQY
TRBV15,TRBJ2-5,ATSRDLRSPATGTQY
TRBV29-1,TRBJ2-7,SVVAGTSTYEQY
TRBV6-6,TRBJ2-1,ASKVGDEQF
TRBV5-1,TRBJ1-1,ASSSAGTGVGTMRAF
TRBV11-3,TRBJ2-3,ASSLGRVTDTQY
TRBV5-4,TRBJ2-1,ASSSPLHGHEQF
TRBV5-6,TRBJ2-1,ASSPVVTSEVGPYNEQF
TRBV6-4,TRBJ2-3,ASSRSGGSTDTQY
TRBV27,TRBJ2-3,ASRRTRSTDTQY
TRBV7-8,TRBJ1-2,ASSPIAGNYGYT
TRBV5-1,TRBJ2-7,ASSLGLRDRAFYEQY
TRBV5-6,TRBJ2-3,ASSWGTLDTQY
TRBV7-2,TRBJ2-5,ASSLAGPQETQY
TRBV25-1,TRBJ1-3,ASSESGNSGNTIY
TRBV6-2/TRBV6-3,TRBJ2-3,ASSYSTARTDTQY
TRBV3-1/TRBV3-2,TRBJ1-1,ASSPPGAEAF
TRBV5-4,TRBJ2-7,ASSIRDRSGEQY
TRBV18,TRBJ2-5,ASSPLGSGGSQETQY
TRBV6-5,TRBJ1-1,ASKQGNTEAF
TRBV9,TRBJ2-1,ASSVWGRTGLDEQF
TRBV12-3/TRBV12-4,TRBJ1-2,ASSNSQNYGYT
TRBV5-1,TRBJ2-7,ASSPRLARPYEQY
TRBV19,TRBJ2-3,ASQRTSSADTQY
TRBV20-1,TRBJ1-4,SASQGAGEKLF
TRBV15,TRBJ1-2,ATSRFTGTKIRGYT
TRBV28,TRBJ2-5,ASWASRETQY
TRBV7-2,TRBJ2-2,ASSPNYLGGELF
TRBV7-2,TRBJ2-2,ASSLSLAGSGELF
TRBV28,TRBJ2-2,ASSMTSAAGELF
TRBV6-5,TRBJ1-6,ASRRQGNSPLH
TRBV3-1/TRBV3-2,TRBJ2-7,ASSQSYEQY
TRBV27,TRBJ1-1,ASKQAALSEAF
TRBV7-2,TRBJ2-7,ASSLFPSLVYEQY